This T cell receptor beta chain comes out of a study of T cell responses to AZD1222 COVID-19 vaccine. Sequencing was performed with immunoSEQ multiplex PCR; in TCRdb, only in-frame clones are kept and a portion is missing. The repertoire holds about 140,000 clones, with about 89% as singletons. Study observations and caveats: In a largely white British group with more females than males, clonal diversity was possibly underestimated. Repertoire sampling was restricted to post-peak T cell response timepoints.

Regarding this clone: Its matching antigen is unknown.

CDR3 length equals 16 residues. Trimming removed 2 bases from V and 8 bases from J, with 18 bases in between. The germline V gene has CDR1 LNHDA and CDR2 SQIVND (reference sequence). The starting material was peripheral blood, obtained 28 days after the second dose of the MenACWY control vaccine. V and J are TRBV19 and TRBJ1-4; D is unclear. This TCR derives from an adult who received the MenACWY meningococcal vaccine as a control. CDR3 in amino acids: CASSISSARLNEKLFF. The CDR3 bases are TGTGCCAGTAGTATATCGTCAGCCAGGTTGAACGAAAAACTGTTTTTT.